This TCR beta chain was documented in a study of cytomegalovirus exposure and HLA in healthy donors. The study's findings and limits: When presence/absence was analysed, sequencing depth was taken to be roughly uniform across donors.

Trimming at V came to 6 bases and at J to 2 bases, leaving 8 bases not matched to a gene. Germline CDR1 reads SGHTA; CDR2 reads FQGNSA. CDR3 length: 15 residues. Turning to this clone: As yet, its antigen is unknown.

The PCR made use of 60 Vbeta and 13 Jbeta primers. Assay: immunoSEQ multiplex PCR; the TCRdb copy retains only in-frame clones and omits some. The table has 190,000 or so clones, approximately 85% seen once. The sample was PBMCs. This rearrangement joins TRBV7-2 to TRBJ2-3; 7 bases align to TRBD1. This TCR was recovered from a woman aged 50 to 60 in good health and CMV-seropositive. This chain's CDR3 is CASRALGGHTDTQYF. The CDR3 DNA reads TGTGCCAGCAGGGCTCTAGGGGGCCACACAGATACGCAGTATTTT.